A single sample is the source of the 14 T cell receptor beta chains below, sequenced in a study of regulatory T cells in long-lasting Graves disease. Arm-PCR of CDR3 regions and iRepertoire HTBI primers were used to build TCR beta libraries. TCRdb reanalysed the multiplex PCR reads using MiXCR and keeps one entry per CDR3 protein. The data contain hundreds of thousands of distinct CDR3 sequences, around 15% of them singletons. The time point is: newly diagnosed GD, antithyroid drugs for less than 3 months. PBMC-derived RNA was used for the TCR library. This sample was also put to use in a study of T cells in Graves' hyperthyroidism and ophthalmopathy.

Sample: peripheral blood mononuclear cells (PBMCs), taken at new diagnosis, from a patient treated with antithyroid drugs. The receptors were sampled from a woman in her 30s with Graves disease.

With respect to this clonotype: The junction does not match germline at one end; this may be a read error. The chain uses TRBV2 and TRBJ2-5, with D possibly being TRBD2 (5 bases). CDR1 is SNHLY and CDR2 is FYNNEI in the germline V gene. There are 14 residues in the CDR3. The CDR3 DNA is TGCGCCAGCAGCCAAGATGGAGGCCAAGAGACCCAGTACTTC. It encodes CASSQDGGQETQYF.

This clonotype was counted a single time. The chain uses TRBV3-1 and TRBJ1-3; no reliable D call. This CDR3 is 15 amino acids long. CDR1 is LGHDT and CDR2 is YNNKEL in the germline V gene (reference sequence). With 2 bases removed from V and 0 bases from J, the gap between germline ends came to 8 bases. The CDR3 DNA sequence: TGTGCCAGCAGCCAATTACTGACCTCTGGAAACACCATATATTTT. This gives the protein CASSQLLTSGNTIYF.

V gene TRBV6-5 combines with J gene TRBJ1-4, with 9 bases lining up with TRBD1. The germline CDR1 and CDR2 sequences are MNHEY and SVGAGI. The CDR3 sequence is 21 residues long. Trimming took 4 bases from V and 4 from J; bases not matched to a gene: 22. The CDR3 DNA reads TGTGCCAGCAGTTCCATCTCCGGGACAGGGTCCTCCGTAAATGATAATGAAAAACTGTTTTTT. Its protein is CASSSISGTGSSVNDNEKLFF.

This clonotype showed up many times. DNA of the CDR3: TGTGCCAGCAGTTCGGCGGTCGGGGAGCTGTTTTTT. Its protein is CASSSAVGELFF. The gene calls are TRBV27 and TRBJ2-2, with D unresolved. Trimming stripped 4 bases from V and 7 bases from J, with 7 bases between. This CDR3 comprises 12 residues. Germline V gene sequence: CDR1 MNHEY, CDR2 SMNVEV (reference sequence).

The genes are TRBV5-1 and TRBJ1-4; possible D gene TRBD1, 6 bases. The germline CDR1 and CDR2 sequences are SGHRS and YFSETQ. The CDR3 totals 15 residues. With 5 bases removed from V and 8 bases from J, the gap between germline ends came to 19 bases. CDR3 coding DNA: TGCGCCAGCAGACAAGGCCGGGACAACGGGGAAAAACTGTTTTTT. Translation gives CASRQGRDNGEKLFF.

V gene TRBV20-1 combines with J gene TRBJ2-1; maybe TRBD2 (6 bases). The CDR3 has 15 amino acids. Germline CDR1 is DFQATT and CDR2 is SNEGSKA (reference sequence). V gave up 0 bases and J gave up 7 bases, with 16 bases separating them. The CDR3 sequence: CSARDRASVRNEQFF. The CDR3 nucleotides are TGCAGTGCTAGAGATCGGGCTAGCGTCCGTAATGAGCAGTTCTTC.

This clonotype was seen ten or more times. The CDR3 sequence: CASKDGDRVSNQPQHF. DNA for the CDR3: TGTGCCAGCAAAGATGGAGACAGGGTCAGCAATCAGCCCCAGCATTTT. The gene calls are TRBV2 and TRBJ1-5; the match to TRBD1 covers 7 bases. The V gene end was trimmed by 7 bases and the J gene end by 1 base; junction bases not matched to a gene: 10. The CDR3 is made up of 16 amino acids. Germline lookup yields CDR1 SNHLY and CDR2 FYNNEI.

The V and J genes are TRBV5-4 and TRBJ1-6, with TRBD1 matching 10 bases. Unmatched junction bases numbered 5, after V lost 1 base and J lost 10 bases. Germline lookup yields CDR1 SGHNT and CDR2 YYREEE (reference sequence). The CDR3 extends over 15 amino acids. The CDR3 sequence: CASSLRTGGRSPLHF. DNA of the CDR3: TGTGCCAGCAGCTTGAGGACAGGGGGTAGATCACCCCTCCACTTT.

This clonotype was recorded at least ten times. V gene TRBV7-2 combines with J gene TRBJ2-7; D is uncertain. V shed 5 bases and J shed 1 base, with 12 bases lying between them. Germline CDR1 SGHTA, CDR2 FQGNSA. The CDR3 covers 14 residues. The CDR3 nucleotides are TGTGCCAGCAGCCCTTGGACGGTTTCCTACGAGCAGTACTTC. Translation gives CASSPWTVSYEQYF.

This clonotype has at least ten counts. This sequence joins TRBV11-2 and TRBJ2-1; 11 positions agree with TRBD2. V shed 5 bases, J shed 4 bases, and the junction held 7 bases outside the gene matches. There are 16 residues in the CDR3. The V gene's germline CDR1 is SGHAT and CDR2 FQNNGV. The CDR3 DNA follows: TGTGCCAGCAGCCCACCGACTAGCGGGGAATACAATGAGCAGTTCTTC. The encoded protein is CASSPPTSGEYNEQFF. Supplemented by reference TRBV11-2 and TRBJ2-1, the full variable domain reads EAGVAQSPRYKIIEKRQSVAFWCNPISGHATLYWYQQILGQGPKLLIQFQNNGVVDDSQLPKDRFSAERLKGVDSTLKIQPAKLEDSAVYLCASSPPTSGEYNEQFFGPGTRLTVL.

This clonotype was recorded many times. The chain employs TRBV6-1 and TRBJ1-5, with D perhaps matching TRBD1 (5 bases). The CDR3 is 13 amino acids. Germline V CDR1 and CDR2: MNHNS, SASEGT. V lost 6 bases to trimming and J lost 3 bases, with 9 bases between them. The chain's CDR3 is CASSHGANQPQHF. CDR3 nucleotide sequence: TGTGCCAGCAGCCACGGGGCCAATCAGCCCCAGCATTTT.

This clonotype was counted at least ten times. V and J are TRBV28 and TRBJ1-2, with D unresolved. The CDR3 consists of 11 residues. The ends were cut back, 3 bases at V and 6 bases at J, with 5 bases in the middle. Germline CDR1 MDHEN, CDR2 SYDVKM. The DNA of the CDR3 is TGTGCCAGCAGTTTTTCGAATGGCTACACCTTC. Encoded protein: CASSFSNGYTF.

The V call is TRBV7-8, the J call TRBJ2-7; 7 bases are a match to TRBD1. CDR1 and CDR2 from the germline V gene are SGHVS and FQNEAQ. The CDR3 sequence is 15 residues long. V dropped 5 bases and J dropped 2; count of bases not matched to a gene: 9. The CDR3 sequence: CASSQERTGPYEQYF. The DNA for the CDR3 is TGTGCCAGCAGCCAAGAGAGGACAGGCCCCTACGAGCAGTACTTC.

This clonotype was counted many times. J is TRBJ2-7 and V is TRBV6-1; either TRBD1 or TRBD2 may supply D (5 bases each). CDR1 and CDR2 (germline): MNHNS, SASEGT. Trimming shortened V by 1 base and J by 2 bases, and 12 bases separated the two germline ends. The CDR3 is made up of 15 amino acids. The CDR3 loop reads CASSEVEGLAYEQYF. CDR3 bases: TGTGCCAGCAGTGAAGTTGAGGGGCTCGCCTACGAGCAGTACTTC.